The 3 T cell receptor beta chains below were found in one sample sequenced in a study of blood T cells in healthy people across ages. The authors ran a second PCR of about 6 to 11 cycles using a sample-barcoded 5' primer and a J-beta primer mix. TCRdb used MiXCR to reprocess the 5' RACE reads, holding one entry per CDR3 protein. This sample has 1.5 million to 2 million distinct CDR3 sequences; 30% to 40% occur once, and the top ten carry 20% to 25%. The sample taken for sequencing was blood. Every receptor here comes from a human donor in good health.

This clonotype showed up just once. V and J are TRBV28 and TRBJ2-3; no firm D call. The CDR3 has 15 residues. Germline assignment: CDR1 MDHEN and CDR2 SYDVKM. With 3 bases removed from V and 11 bases from J, the gap between germline ends came to 21 bases. CDR3 sequence: CASSFGVTPLPQQYF. Here the CDR3 DNA reads TGTGCCAGCAGTTTCGGTGTGACCCCCTTACCACAGCAGTATTTT.

This clonotype was seen more than once but under ten times. The CDR3 loop is CASRRDGPAFF. The CDR3, as DNA: TGTGCCAGCAGAAGGGACGGGCCCGCTTTCTTT. This rearrangement joins TRBV12-3 or TRBV12-4 to TRBJ1-1; D is possibly TRBD1 (5 bases). Trimming shortened V by 6 bases and J by 11 bases, and 13 bases separated the two germline ends. The CDR3 length is 11 residues.

This clonotype was counted a few times. V and J are TRBV12-3 or TRBV12-4 and TRBJ2-1, with D unclear. The CDR3 spans 13 residues. Trimming removed 2 bases at V and 5 bases at J, with 7 bases between. The chain's CDR3 is CASSLYLNNEQFF. CDR3 nucleotides: TGTGCCAGCAGTTTATACCTTAACAATGAGCAGTTCTTC.